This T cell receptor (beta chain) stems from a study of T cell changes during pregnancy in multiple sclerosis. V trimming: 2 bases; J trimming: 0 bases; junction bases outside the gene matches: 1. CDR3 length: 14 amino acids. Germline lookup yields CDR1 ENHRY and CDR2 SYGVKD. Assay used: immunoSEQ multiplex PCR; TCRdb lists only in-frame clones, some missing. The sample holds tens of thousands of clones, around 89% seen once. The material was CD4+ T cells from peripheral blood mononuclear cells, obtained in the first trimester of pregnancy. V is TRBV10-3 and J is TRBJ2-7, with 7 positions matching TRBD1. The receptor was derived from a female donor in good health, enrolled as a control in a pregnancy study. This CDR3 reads CAISEGDSSYEQYF. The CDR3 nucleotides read TGTGCCATCAGTGAGGGGGACAGCTCCTACGAGCAGTACTTC.